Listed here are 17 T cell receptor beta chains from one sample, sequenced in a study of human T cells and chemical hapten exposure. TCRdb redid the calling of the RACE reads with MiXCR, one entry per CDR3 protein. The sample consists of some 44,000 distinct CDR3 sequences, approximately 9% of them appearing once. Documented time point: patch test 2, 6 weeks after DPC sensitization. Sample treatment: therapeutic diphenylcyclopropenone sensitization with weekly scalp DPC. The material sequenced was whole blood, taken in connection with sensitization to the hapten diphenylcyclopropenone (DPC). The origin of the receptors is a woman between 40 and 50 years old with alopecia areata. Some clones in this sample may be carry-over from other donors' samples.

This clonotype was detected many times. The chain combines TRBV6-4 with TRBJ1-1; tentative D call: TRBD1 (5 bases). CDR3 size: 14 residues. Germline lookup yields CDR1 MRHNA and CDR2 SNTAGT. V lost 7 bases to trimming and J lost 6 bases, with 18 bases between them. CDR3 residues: CASTARDGPAEAFF. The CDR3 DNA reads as TGTGCCAGCACCGCCAGGGACGGACCCGCTGAAGCTTTCTTT.

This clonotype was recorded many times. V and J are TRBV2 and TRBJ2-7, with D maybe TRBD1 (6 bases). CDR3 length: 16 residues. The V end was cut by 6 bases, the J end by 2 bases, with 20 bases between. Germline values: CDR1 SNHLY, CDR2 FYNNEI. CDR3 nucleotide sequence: TGTGCCAGCAGCGCCCTTCCTACAGGGTTAGCCTACGAGCAGTACTTC. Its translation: CASSALPTGLAYEQYF.

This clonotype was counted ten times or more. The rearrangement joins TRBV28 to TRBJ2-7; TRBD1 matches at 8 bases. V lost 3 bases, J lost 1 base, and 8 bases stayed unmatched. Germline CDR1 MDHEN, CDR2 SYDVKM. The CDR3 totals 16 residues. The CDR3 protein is CASSFRWRTGSYEQYF. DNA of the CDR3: TGTGCCAGCAGTTTTAGGTGGCGGACAGGGTCCTACGAGCAGTACTTC. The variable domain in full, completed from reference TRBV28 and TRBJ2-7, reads DVKVTQSSRYLVKRTGEKVFLECVQDMDHENMFWYRQDPGLGLRLIYFSYDVKMKEKGDIPEGYSVSREKKERFSLILESASTNQTSMYLCASSFRWRTGSYEQYFGPGTRLTVT.

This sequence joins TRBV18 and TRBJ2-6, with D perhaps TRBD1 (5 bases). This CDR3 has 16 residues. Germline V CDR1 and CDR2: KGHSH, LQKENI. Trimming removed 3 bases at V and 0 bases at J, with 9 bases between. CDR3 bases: TGTGCCAGCTCACCCCAGGGCCTCTCTGGGGCCAACGTCCTGACTTTC. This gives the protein CASSPQGLSGANVLTF.

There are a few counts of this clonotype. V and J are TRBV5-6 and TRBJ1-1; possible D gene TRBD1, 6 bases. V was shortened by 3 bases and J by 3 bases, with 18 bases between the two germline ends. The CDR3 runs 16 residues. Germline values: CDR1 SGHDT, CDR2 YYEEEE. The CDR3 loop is CASSSAGIQGHTEAFF. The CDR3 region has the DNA TGTGCCAGCAGCTCCGCCGGGATTCAGGGGCACACTGAAGCTTTCTTT.

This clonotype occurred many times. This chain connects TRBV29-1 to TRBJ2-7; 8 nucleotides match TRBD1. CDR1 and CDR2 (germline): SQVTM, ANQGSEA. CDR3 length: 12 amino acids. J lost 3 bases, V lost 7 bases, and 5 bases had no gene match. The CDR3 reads CSANDRGYEQYF. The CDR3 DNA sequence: TGCAGCGCCAACGACAGGGGCTACGAGCAGTACTTC.

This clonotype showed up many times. The CDR3 DNA reads TGTGCCAGAGACAGAACCTCTAACTATGGCTACACCTTC. Translation gives CARDRTSNYGYTF. V gene TRBV2 combines with J gene TRBJ1-2, with D perhaps matching TRBD1 (5 bases). The CDR3 consists of 13 residues. Per the germline V gene, CDR1 is SNHLY and CDR2 is FYNNEI. V was cut by 9 bases and J by 0 bases, with 11 bases left in between. Together with reference TRBV2 and TRBJ1-2, the CDR3 gives the full variable domain: EPEVTQTPSHQVTQMGQEVILRCVPISNHLYFYWYRQILGQKVEFLVSFYNNEISEKSEIFDDQFSVERPDGSNFTLKIRSTKLEDSAMYFCARDRTSNYGYTFGSGTRLTVV.

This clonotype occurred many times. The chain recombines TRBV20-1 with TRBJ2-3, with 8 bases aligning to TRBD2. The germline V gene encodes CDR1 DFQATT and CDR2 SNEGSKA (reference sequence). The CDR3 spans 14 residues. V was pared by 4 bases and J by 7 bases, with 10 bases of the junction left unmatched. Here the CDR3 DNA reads TGCAGTGCTATCGGGGGGGGCCGTACATATACGCAGTATTTT. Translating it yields CSAIGGGRTYTQYF.

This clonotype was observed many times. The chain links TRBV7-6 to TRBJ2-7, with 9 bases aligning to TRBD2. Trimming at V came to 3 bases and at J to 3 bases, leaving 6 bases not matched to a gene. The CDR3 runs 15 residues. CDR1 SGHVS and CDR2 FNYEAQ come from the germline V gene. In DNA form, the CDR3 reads TGTGCCAGCAGCTTGCGGCGGGGGGGCGACTACGAGCAGTACTTC. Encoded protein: CASSLRRGGDYEQYF.

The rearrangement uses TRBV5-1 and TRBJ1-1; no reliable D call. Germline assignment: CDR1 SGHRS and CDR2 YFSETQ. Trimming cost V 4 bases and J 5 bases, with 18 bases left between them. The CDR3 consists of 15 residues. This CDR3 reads CASSTNAEAETEAFF. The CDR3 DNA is TGCGCCAGCAGCACGAACGCAGAAGCTGAGACTGAAGCTTTCTTT. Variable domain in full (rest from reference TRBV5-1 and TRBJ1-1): KAGVTQTPRYLIKTRGQQVTLSCSPISGHRSVSWYQQTPGQGLQFLFEYFSETQRNKGNFPGRFSGRQFSNSRSEMNVSTLELGDSALYLCASSTNAEAETEAFFGQGTRLTVV.

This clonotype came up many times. The CDR3 DNA follows: TGTGCCAGCAGTGTATCCAGGGGGCAGGAAAAACTGTTTTTT. Its translation: CASSVSRGQEKLFF. V and J are TRBV2 and TRBJ1-4, with TRBD1 matching 8 bases. The ends lost 4 bases at V and 8 bases at J; junction bases unmatched: 6. Looked up from germline, CDR1 is SNHLY and CDR2 is FYNNEI. CDR3 size: 14 residues. Variable domain in full (rest from reference TRBV2 and TRBJ1-4): EPEVTQTPSHQVTQMGQEVILRCVPISNHLYFYWYRQILGQKVEFLVSFYNNEISEKSEIFDDQFSVERPDGSNFTLKIRSTKLEDSAMYFCASSVSRGQEKLFFGSGTQLSVL.

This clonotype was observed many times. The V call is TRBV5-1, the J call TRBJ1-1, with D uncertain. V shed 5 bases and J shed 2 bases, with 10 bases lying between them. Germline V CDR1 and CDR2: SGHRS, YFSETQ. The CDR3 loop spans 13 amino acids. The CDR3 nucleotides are TGCGCCAGCAGAACCCGGCTAAACACTGAAGCTTTCTTT. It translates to CASRTRLNTEAFF.

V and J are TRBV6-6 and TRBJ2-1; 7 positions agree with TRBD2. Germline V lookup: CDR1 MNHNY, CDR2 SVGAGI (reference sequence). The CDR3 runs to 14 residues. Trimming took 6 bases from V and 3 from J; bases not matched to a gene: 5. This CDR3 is CASRLRGGYNEQFF. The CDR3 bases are TGTGCCAGCAGACTTCGCGGGGGCTACAATGAGCAGTTCTTC.

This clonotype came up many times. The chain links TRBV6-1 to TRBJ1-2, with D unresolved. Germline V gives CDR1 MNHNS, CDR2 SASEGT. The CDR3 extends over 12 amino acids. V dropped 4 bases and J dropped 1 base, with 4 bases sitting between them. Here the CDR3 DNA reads TGTGCCAGCAGTGCCGGTAACTATGGCTACACCTTC. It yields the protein CASSAGNYGYTF.

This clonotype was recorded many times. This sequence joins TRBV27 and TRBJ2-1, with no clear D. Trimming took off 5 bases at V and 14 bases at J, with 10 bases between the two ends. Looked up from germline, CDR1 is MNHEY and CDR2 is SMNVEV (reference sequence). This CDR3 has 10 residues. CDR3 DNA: TGTGCCAGCAGTGTCAATAGGAAGTTCTTC. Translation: CASSVNRKFF.

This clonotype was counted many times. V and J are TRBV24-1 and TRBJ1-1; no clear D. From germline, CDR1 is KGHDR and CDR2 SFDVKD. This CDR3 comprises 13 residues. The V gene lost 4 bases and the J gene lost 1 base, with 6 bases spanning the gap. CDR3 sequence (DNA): TGTGCCACCAGTGAGCGAGAGAACACTGAAGCTTTCTTT. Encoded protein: CATSERENTEAFF.

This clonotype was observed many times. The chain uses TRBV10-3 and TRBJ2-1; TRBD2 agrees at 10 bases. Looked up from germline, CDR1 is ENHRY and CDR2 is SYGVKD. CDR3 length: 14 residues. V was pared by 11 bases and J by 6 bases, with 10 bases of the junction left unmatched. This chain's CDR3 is CASSGTSVFNEQFF. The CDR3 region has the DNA TGTGCCTCCTCCGGGACTAGCGTCTTCAATGAGCAGTTCTTC.